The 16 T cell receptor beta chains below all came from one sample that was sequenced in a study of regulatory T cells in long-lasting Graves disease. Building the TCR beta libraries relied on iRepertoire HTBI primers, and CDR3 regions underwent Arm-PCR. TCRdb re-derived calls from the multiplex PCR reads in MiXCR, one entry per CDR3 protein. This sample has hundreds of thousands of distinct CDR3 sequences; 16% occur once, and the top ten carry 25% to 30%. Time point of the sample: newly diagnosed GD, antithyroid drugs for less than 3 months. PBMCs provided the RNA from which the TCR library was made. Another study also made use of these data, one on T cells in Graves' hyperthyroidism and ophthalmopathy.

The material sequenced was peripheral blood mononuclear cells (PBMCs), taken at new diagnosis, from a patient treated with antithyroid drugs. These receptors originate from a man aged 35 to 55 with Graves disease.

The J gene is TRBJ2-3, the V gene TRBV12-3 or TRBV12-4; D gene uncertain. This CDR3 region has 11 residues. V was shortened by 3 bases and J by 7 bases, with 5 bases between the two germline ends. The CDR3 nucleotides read TGTGCCAGCAGTTTCTCTCATACGCAGTATTTT. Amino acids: CASSFSHTQYF.

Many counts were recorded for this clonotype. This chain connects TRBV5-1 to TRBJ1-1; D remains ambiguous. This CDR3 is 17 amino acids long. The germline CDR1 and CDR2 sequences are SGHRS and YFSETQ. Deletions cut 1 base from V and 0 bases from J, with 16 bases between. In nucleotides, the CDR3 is TGCGCCAGCAGCTTGCTACAATCAAACGACCTGAACACTGAAGCTTTCTTT. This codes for CASSLLQSNDLNTEAFF.

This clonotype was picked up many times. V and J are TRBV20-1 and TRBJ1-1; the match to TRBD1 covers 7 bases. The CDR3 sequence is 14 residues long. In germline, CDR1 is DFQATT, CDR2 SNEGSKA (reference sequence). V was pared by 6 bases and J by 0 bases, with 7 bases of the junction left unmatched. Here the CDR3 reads CSARRQGLNTEAFF. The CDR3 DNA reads TGCAGTGCGAGAAGACAGGGCCTGAACACTGAAGCTTTCTTT.

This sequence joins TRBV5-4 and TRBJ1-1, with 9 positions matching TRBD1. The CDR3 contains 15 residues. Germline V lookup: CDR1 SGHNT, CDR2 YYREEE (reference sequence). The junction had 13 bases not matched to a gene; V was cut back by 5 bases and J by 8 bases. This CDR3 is CASSSPDGTGSEAFF. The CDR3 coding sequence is TGTGCCAGCAGTTCGCCCGATGGGACAGGGTCGGAAGCTTTCTTT.

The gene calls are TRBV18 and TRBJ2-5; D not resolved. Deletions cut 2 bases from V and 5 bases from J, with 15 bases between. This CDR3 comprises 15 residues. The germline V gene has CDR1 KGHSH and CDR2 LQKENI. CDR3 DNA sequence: TGTGCCAGCTCACCAGGGGAAAGCGAGCTGGAGACCCAGTACTTC. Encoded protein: CASSPGESELETQYF. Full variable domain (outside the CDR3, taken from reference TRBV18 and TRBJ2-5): NAGVMQNPRHLVRRRGQEARLRCSPMKGHSHVYWYRQLPEEGLKFMVYLQKENIIDESGMPKERFSAEFPKEGPSILRIQQVVRGDSAAYFCASSPGESELETQYFGPGTRLLVL.

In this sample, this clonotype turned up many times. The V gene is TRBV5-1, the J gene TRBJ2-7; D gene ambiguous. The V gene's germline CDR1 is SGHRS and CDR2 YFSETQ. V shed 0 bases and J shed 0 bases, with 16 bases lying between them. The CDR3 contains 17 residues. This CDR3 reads CASSLELDVGSSYEQYF. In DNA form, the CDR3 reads TGCGCCAGCAGCTTGGAATTAGATGTGGGCAGCTCCTACGAGCAGTACTTC.

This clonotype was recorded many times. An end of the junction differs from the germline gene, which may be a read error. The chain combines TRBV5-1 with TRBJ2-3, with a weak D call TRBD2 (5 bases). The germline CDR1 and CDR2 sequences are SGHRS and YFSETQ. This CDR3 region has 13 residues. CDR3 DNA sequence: TGTGCCAGCAGCGATCCCGGGGCAGATACGCAGTATTTT. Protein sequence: CASSDPGADTQYF.

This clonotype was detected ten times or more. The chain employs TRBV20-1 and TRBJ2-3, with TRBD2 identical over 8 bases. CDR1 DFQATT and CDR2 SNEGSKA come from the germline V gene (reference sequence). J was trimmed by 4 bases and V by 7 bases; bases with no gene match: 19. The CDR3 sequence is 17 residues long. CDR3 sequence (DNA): TGCAGTGGCCTACCGGGGGGGCCTGAGGTTGACGCAGATACGCAGTATTTT. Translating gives CSGLPGGPEVDADTQYF.

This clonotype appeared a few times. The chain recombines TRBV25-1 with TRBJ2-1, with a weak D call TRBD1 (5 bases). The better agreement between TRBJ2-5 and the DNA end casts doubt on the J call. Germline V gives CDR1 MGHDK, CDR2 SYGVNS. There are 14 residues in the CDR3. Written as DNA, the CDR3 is TGTGCCAGCAGTGAATCGGTGACAGAAGAGACCCAGTACTTC. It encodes CASSESVTEETQYF.

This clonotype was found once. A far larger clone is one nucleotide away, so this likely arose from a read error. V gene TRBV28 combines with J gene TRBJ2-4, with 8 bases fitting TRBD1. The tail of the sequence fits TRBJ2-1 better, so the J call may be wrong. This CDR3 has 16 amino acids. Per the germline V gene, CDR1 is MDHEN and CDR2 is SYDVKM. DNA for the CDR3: TGTGCCAGCAGTTCACTGGACAGGGATCTGGGCAATGGGCAGTTCTTC. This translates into CASSSLDRDLGNGQFF.

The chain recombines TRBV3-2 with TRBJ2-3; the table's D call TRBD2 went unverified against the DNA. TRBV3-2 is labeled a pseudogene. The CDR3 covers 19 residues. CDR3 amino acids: CARSPDRGTSGGARDTQYF. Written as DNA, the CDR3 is TGTGCCAGGAGCCCAGATCGAGGGACTAGCGGGGGGGCCAGAGATACGCAGTATTTT.

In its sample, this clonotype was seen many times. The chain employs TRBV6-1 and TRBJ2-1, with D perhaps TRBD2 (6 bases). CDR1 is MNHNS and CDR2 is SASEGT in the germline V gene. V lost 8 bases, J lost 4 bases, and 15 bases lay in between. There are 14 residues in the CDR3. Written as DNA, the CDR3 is TGTGCCAGCCGCCGGGACTTACCTTACAATGAGCAGTTCTTC. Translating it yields CASRRDLPYNEQFF.

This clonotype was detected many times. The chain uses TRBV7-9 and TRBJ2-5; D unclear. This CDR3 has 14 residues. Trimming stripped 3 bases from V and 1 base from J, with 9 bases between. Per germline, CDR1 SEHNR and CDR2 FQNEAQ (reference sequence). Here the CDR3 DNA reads TGTGCCAGCAGCTTCCAGACTGGCCAAGAGACCCAGTACTTC. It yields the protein CASSFQTGQETQYF.

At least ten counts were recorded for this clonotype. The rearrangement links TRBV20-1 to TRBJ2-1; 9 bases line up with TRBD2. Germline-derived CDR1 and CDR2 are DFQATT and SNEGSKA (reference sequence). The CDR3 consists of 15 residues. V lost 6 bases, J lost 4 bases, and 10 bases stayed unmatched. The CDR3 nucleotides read TGCAGTGCCAGAAGGGTAGCGGGAGTTTACAATGAGCAGTTCTTC. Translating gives CSARRVAGVYNEQFF.

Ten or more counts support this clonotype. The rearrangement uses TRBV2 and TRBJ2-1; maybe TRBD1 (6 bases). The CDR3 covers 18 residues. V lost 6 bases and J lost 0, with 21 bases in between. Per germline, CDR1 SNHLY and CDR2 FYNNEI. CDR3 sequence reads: CASSFDARTVSSYNEQFF. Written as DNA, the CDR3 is TGTGCCAGCAGCTTCGATGCCCGGACAGTGAGCTCCTACAATGAGCAGTTCTTC.

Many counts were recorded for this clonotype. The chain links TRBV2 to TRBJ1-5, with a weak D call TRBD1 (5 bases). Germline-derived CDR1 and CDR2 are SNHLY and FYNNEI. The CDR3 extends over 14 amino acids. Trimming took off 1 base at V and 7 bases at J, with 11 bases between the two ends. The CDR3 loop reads CASSEVPGRQPQHF. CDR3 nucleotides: TGTGCCAGCAGTGAAGTGCCAGGGAGGCAGCCCCAGCATTTT. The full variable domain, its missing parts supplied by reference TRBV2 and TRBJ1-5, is EPEVTQTPSHQVTQMGQEVILRCVPISNHLYFYWYRQILGQKVEFLVSFYNNEISEKSEIFDDQFSVERPDGSNFTLKIRSTKLEDSAMYFCASSEVPGRQPQHFGDGTRLSIL.